These 21 T cell receptor beta chains were sequenced from one sample in a study of blood T cell repertoires in COVID-19. Measured with immunoSEQ multiplex PCR; TCRdb has only the in-frame clones, and not every one. This table has around 140,000 clones, approximately 82% appearing once. The sequenced material came from peripheral blood. The receptors were gathered from a human donor with acute or convalescent COVID-19. The donor label of this sample is uncertain.

The rearrangement joins TRBV2 to TRBJ1-3; 10 nucleotides agree with TRBD1. The junction had 7 bases not matched to a gene; V was cut back by 7 bases and J by 1 base. Germline loops: CDR1 SNHLY, CDR2 FYNNEI. The CDR3 consists of 16 residues. CDR3 DNA sequence: TGTGCCAGCACCCGGGACAGGGGTAGGTCTGGAAACACCATATATTTT. Protein sequence: CASTRDRGRSGNTIYF.

As concerns this clone: The same CDR3 arises from other DNA sequences in this sample as well. The chain carries TRBV7-9 and TRBJ1-4; the match to TRBD1 covers 12 bases. This CDR3 contains 15 residues. CDR1 is SEHNR and CDR2 is FQNEAQ in the germline V gene (reference sequence). J lost 6 bases, V lost 1 base, and 0 bases had no gene match. The CDR3 sequence: CASSLGDRGHEKLFF. The CDR3 DNA follows: TGTGCCAGCAGCTTAGGGGACAGGGGGCATGAAAAACTGTTTTTT.

This chain joins TRBV9 and TRBJ2-7; no reliable D call. V lost 4 bases, J lost 0 bases, and 11 bases lay in between. This CDR3 region has 14 residues. CDR1 is SGDLS and CDR2 is YYNGEE in the germline V gene. CDR3 DNA: TGTGCCAGCAGCATTGACACCTACTCCTACGAGCAGTACTTC. Residues: CASSIDTYSYEQYF.

This clone has only a few counts. The chain couples TRBV7-3 to TRBJ2-2; 7 positions agree with TRBD2. The CDR3 contains 13 residues. The V and J ends lost 7 bases and 5 bases, in that order; junction bases with no gene match: 4. Per the germline V gene, CDR1 is SGHTA and CDR2 is FQGTGA. The chain's CDR3 is CASNTGGTGELFF. For the CDR3, the DNA is TGTGCCAGCAACACGGGGGGAACCGGGGAGCTGTTTTTT.

The V and J genes are TRBV7-8 and TRBJ1-4; D remains ambiguous. CDR1 and CDR2 (germline): SGHVS, FQNEAQ. The CDR3 spans 14 residues. The germline V and J ends were trimmed by 5 bases and 7 bases, with 14 bases remaining between them. CDR3 in amino acids: CASSQNSLGEKLFF. CDR3 nucleotides: TGTGCCAGCAGCCAAAACAGTCTGGGTGAAAAACTGTTTTTT.

The rearrangement links TRBV10-3 to TRBJ1-1, with 7 positions matching TRBD1. This CDR3 comprises 13 residues. CDR1 is ENHRY and CDR2 is SYGVKD in the germline V gene. V shed 4 bases, J shed 2 bases, and the junction held 1 base outside the gene matches. CDR3 residues: CAISGQGNTEAFF. The CDR3 DNA follows: TGTGCCATCAGTGGACAGGGCAACACTGAAGCTTTCTTT.

This rearrangement joins TRBV27 to TRBJ1-6; 7 bases fit TRBD1. CDR1 is MNHEY, CDR2 SMNVEV, per germline (reference sequence). The CDR3 contains 18 residues. V dropped 2 bases and J dropped 0; count of bases not matched to a gene: 7. The CDR3 loop is CASSLEGAASSYNSPLHF. In DNA, the CDR3 is TGTGCCAGCAGTTTAGAGGGGGCGGCCAGCTCCTATAATTCACCCCTCCACTTT.

The rearrangement uses TRBV10-2 and TRBJ1-2; D not certain. This CDR3 has 14 residues. V lost 4 bases to trimming and J lost 2 bases, with 11 bases between them. In germline, CDR1 is WSHSY, CDR2 SAAADI. CDR3 DNA: TGCGCCAGCAGTGTCGGGAGGGAAAACTATGGCTACACCTTC. Protein product: CASSVGRENYGYTF.

This chain joins TRBV10-3 and TRBJ2-7; D remains ambiguous. Germline CDR1 is ENHRY and CDR2 is SYGVKD. The CDR3 totals 15 residues. V dropped 2 bases and J dropped 0 bases, with 11 bases sitting between them. CDR3 loop: CAISENPRSSYEQYF. The CDR3 nucleotides are TGTGCCATCAGTGAGAATCCTAGGAGCTCCTACGAGCAGTACTTC.

The genes are TRBV11-2 and TRBJ2-5; 9 nucleotides align to TRBD2. Trimming cost V 8 bases and J 4 bases; bases outside gene matches: 5. The CDR3 is 13 amino acids. CDR1 and CDR2 from the germline V gene are SGHAT and FQNNGV. CDR3 DNA sequence: TGTGCCAGCGGCGAAGCGGGGGGAGAGACCCAGTACTTC. It specifies CASGEAGGETQYF.

The rearrangement uses TRBV3-1 (or the pseudogene TRBV3-2) and TRBJ1-2; TRBD1 agrees at 7 bases. V shed 4 bases, J shed 2 bases, and the junction held 7 bases outside the gene matches. The CDR3 totals 15 residues. Per the germline V gene, CDR1 is LGHDT and CDR2 is YNNKEL (reference sequence). CDR3 DNA: TGTGCCAGCAGCCCACAGGGGTTGATCAACTATGGCTACACCTTC. Its translation is CASSPQGLINYGYTF.

The chain is built from TRBV7-2 and TRBJ2-1, with 7 bases identical to TRBD1. Per the germline V gene, CDR1 is SGHTA and CDR2 is FQGNSA. V dropped 3 bases and J dropped 12; count of bases not matched to a gene: 11. CDR3 length: 14 amino acids. As DNA, the CDR3 is TGTGCCAGCAGCTTCGGCGGACAGGCAGGGTTGCAGTTCTTC. Translated: CASSFGGQAGLQFF.

The DNA for the CDR3 is TGTGCCTGGAGGCAGAGAGCAGGAGAGCAGTACTTC. Protein: CAWRQRAGEQYF. The chain employs TRBV30 and TRBJ2-7; D gene uncertain. Germline CDR1 GTSNPN, CDR2 SVGIG (reference sequence). The germline V and J ends were trimmed by 3 bases and 7 bases, with 13 bases remaining between them. The CDR3 loop spans 12 amino acids. Together with reference TRBV30 and TRBJ2-7, the CDR3 gives the full variable domain: SQTIHQWPATLVQPVGSPLSLECTVEGTSNPNLYWYRQAAGRGLQLLFYSVGIGQISSEVPQNLSASRPQDRQFILSSKKLLLSDSGFYLCAWRQRAGEQYFGPGTRLTVT.

This clone has a single count. This chain links TRBV5-1 with TRBJ1-1; no firm D call. The CDR3 covers 15 residues. Germline lookup yields CDR1 SGHRS and CDR2 YFSETQ. V was clipped by 4 bases and J by 4 bases, with 17 bases between them. In nucleotides, the CDR3 is TGCGCCAGCAGCGACCTCGGGATATCGAGCACTGAAGCTTTCTTT. This sequence encodes CASSDLGISSTEAFF. Full variable domain (missing parts from reference TRBV5-1 and TRBJ1-1): KAGVTQTPRYLIKTRGQQVTLSCSPISGHRSVSWYQQTPGQGLQFLFEYFSETQRNKGNFPGRFSGRQFSNSRSEMNVSTLELGDSALYLCASSDLGISSTEAFFGQGTRLTVV.

The CDR3 reads CASSLAGGQNEQYF. The CDR3 nucleotides are TGTGCCAGTAGCCTAGCGGGGGGGCAAAACGAGCAGTACTTC. The J gene is TRBJ2-7, the V gene TRBV19; 12 bases map to TRBD2. Unmatched junction bases numbered 5, after V lost 6 bases and J lost 5 bases. The CDR3 has 14 amino acids. Germline-derived CDR1 and CDR2 are LNHDA and SQIVND (reference sequence).

Concerning this clone: Relative to the germline gene, one junction end is altered; a read error may explain this. Here the CDR3 DNA reads TGTGTCAGCAGCTTGGCCCCGGGACAGGGTAACTACGAGCAGTACTTC. It translates to CVSSLAPGQGNYEQYF. The chain has TRBV5-4 and TRBJ2-7; 9 bases fit TRBD1. Germline-derived CDR1 and CDR2 are SGHNT and YYREEE (reference sequence). There are 16 residues in the CDR3.

The chain uses TRBV5-8 and TRBJ2-7, with D perhaps matching TRBD1 (6 bases). In germline, CDR1 is SGHTS, CDR2 YDEGEE. The CDR3 is 13 residues long. Deletions cut 2 bases from V and 9 bases from J, with 15 bases between. CDR3: CASSFRDTGWQYF. CDR3 DNA: TGTGCCAGCAGCTTTCGGGACACAGGGTGGCAGTACTTC.

The chain links TRBV7-9 to TRBJ2-5; D might be TRBD2 (6 bases). Germline values: CDR1 SEHNR, CDR2 FQNEAQ (reference sequence). This CDR3 has 13 amino acids. Between the trimmed V and J ends, which lost 5 bases and 7 bases, there was a span of 14 bases. The CDR3 spells CASSPGGLMTQYF. The CDR3 bases are TGTGCCAGCAGCCCTGGAGGGTTAATGACCCAGTACTTC.

The chain combines TRBV3-1 (or the pseudogene TRBV3-2) with TRBJ1-5; no firm D call. Looked up from germline, CDR1 is LGHDT and CDR2 is YNNKEL (reference sequence). V dropped 1 base and J dropped 2 bases, with 6 bases sitting between them. This CDR3 region has 14 residues. This CDR3 is CASSQGPRNQPQHF. For the CDR3, the DNA is TGTGCCAGCAGCCAAGGGCCCCGCAATCAGCCCCAGCATTTT.

In this sample, this clone turned up a few times. This sequence joins TRBV6-2 or TRBV6-3 and TRBJ1-6, with D uncertain. Germline V gene data show CDR1 as MNHEY and CDR2 as SVGEGT. There are 12 residues in the CDR3. Trimming shortened V by 2 bases and J by 12 bases, and 8 bases separated the two germline ends. This CDR3 reads CASSYVPQPLHF. CDR3 bases: TGTGCCAGCAGTTACGTTCCCCAACCCCTCCACTTT.

The rearrangement uses TRBV2 and TRBJ1-1; tentative D call: TRBD1 (6 bases). The CDR3 is made up of 13 amino acids. V gave up 7 bases and J gave up 3 bases, with 12 bases separating them. The V gene's germline CDR1 is SNHLY and CDR2 FYNNEI. The CDR3 region has the DNA TGTGCCAGCAAAGTTGGACAGTACACTGAAGCTTTCTTT. This codes for CASKVGQYTEAFF.